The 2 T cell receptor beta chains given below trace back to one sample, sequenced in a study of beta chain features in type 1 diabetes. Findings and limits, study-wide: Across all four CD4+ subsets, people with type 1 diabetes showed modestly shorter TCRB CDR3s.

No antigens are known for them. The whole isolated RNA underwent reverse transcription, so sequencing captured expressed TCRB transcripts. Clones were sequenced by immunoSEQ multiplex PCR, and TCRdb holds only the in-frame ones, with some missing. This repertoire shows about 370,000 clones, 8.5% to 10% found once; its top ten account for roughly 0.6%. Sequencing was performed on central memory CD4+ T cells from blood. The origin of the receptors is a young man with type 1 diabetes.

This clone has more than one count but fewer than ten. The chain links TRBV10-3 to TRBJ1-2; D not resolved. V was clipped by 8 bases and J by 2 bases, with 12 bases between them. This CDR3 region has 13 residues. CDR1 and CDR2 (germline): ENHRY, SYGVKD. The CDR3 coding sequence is TGTGCCATCTTTAATAACGGGAACTATGGCTACACCTTC. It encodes CAIFNNGNYGYTF.

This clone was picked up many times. CDR3 protein: CASIKTGTDTQYF. The CDR3 DNA is TGTGCCAGCATTAAGACAGGCACAGATACGCAGTATTTT. The chain is built from TRBV28 and TRBJ2-3, with D perhaps matching TRBD1 (5 bases). The CDR3 totals 13 residues. Per the germline V gene, CDR1 is MDHEN and CDR2 is SYDVKM. V dropped 7 bases and J dropped 1 base, with 9 bases sitting between them.